This TCR beta chain came from a study of coeliac disease. The overall study: Coeliac patients had newly diagnosed active disease, refractory type I disease, or gluten-free diet control. Findings and limits, study-wide: Largely private TRB repertoires meant most sequences were sample-unique. According to the authors, this method cannot detect gliadin-specific T cells in an unbiased way.

Profiling relied on immunoSEQ multiplex PCR, and the TCRdb table lists in-frame clones only, not all of them. This table has some 8,700 clones, 57% appearing once. Notes on this clone: Antigen specificity is unknown.

Sequencing used one aliquot of a few hundred thousand cells per fraction. The sequence came from a woman aged 60-75 years with celiac disease. What was sequenced was intraepithelial lymphocytes from the gut.

The CDR3 DNA is TGTGCCAGCTCCATCGGGGGGGGTAGCGGGAGCGCGAATGAGCAGTTCTTC. Its translation: CASSIGGGSGSANEQFF. The J gene is TRBJ2-1, the V gene TRBV28, with 9 bases fitting TRBD2. The V and J ends lost 8 bases and 7 bases, in that order; junction bases with no gene match: 18. Germline-derived CDR1 and CDR2 are MDHEN and SYDVKM. The CDR3 totals 17 residues.